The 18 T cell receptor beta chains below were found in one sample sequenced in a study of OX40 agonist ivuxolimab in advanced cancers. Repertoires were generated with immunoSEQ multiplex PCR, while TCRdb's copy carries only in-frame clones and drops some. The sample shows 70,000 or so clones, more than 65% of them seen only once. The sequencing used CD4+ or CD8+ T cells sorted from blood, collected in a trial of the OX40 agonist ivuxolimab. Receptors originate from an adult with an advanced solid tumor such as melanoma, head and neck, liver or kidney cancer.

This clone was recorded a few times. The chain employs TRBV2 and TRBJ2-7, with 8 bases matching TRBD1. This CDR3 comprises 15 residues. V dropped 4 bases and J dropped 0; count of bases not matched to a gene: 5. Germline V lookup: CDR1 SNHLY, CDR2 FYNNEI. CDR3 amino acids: CASSALQGDSYEQYF. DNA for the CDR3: TGTGCCAGCAGTGCGTTACAGGGGGACTCCTACGAGCAGTACTTC.

The CDR3, as DNA: TGTGCCAGCAGCCGGCCAGATGAAGCTTTCTTT. Translation gives CASSRPDEAFF. V gene TRBV6-5 combines with J gene TRBJ1-1; D uncertain. The CDR3 has 11 amino acids. The V and J ends lost 6 bases and 7 bases respectively, with 9 bases between them. Germline loops: CDR1 MNHEY, CDR2 SVGAGI.

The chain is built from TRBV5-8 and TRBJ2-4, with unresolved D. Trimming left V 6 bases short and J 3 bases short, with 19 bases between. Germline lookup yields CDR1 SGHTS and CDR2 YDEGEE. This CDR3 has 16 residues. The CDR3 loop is CASKPTLTAYKNIQYF. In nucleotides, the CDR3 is TGTGCCAGCAAGCCAACCCTGACGGCGTACAAAAACATTCAGTACTTC.

CDR3 protein: CASSYVPGFNNEQFF. The CDR3 DNA follows: TGTGCCAGCAGCTACGTCCCGGGATTTAACAATGAGCAGTTCTTC. The chain recombines TRBV7-8 with TRBJ2-1; a weak D match, TRBD2 (5 bases). CDR1 SGHVS and CDR2 FQNEAQ come from the germline V gene. V was clipped by 4 bases and J by 5 bases, with 15 bases between them. The CDR3 runs to 15 residues.

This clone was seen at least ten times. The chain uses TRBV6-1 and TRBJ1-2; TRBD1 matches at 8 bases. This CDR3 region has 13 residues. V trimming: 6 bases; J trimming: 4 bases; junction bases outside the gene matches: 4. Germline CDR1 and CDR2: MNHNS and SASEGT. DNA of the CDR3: TGTGCCAGCAGGGGACAGGACTTCTATGGCTACACCTTC. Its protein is CASRGQDFYGYTF.

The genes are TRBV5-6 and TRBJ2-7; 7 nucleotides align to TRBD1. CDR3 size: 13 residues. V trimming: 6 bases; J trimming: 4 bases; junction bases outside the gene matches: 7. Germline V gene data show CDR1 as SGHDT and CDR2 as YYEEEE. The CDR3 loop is CASTIRGPYEQYF. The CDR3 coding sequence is TGTGCCAGCACAATAAGGGGGCCGTACGAGCAGTACTTC. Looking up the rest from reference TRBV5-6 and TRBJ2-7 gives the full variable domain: DAGVTQSPTHLIKTRGQQVTLRCSPKSGHDTVSWYQQALGQGPQFIFQYYEEEERQRGNFPDRFSGHQFPNYSSELNVNALLLGDSALYLCASTIRGPYEQYFGPGTRLTVT.

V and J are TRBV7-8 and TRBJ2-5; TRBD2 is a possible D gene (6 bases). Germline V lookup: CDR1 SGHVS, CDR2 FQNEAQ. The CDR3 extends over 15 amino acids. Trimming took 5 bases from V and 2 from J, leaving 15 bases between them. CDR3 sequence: CASSPQSGDQETQYF. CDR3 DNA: TGTGCCAGCAGCCCTCAGTCGGGGGATCAAGAGACCCAGTACTTC.

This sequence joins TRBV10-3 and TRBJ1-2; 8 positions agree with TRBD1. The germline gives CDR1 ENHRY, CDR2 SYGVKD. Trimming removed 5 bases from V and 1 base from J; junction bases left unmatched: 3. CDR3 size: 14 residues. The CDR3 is CAISSGQDNYGYTF. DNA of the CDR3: TGTGCCATCAGTTCGGGACAGGATAACTATGGCTACACCTTC.

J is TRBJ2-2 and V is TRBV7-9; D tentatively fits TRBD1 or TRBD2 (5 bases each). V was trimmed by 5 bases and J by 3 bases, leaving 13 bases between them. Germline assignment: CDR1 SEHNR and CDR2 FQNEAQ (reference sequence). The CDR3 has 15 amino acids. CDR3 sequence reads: CASSRGAGHTGELFF. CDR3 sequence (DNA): TGTGCCAGCAGCCGAGGGGCAGGACACACCGGGGAGCTGTTTTTT.

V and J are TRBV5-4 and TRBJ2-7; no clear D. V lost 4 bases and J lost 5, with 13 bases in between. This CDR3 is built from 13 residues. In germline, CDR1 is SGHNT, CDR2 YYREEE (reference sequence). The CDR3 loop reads CASSVTVGNEQYF. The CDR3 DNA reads TGTGCCAGCAGCGTGACGGTAGGGAACGAGCAGTACTTC.

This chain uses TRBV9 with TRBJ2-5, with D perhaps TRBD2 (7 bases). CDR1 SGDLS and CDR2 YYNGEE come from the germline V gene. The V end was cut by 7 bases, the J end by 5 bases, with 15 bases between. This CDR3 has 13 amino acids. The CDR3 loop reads CASRGAAEETQYF. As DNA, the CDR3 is TGTGCCAGCCGGGGGGCGGCGGAGGAGACCCAGTACTTC.

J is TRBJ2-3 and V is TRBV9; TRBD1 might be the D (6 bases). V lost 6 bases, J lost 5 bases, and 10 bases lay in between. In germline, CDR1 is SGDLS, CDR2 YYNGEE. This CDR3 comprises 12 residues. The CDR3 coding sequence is TGTGCCAGCAACAGGGACGAAGATACGCAGTATTTT. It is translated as CASNRDEDTQYF. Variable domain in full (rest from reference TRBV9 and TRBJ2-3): DSGVTQTPKHLITATGQRVTLRCSPRSGDLSVYWYQQSLDQGLQFLIQYYNGEERAKGNILERFSAQQFPDLHSELNLSSLELGDSALYFCASNRDEDTQYFGPGTRLTVL.

The CDR3, as DNA: TGTGCCAGCAGTGAAAAAAGTAGGCAGTACTTC. It specifies CASSEKSRQYF. This chain links TRBV6-1 with TRBJ2-7; D is undetermined. Per germline, CDR1 MNHNS and CDR2 SASEGT. This CDR3 region has 11 residues. Trimming took 2 bases from V and 9 from J, leaving 8 bases between them.

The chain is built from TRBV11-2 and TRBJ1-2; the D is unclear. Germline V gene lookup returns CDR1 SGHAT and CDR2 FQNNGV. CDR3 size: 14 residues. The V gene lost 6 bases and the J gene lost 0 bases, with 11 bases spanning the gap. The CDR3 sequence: CASSPRLANYGYTF. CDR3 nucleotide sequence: TGTGCCAGCAGTCCCAGGTTAGCTAACTATGGCTACACCTTC. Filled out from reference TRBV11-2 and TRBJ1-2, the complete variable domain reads EAGVAQSPRYKIIEKRQSVAFWCNPISGHATLYWYQQILGQGPKLLIQFQNNGVVDDSQLPKDRFSAERLKGVDSTLKIQPAKLEDSAVYLCASSPRLANYGYTFGSGTRLTVV.

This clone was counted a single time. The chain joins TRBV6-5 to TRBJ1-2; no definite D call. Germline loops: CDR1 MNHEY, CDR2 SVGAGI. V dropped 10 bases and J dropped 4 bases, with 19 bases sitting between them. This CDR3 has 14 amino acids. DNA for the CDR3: TGTGCCACCGTTACTCCGGGATGGGGCTATGGCTACACCTTC. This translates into CATVTPGWGYGYTF.

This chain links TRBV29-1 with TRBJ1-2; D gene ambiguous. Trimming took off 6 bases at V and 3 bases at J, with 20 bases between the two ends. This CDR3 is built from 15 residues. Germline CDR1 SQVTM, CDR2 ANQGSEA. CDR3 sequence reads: CSVLGGAKMDYGYTF. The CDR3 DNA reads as TGCAGCGTCCTGGGAGGTGCTAAGATGGACTATGGCTACACCTTC.

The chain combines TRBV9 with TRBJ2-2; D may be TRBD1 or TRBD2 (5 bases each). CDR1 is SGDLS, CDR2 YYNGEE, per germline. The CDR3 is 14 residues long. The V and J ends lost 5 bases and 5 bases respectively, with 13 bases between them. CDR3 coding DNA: TGTGCCAGCAGGGTCGGGACCTCAACCGGGGAGCTGTTTTTT. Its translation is CASRVGTSTGELFF.

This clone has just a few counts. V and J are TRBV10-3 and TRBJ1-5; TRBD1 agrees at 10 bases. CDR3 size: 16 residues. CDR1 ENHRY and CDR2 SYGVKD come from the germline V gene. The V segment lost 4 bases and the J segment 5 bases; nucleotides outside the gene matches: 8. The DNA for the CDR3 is TGTGCCATCAGTGGCGCCGGACAGGGGGGAGATCAGCCCCAGCATTTT. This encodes CAISGAGQGGDQPQHF.